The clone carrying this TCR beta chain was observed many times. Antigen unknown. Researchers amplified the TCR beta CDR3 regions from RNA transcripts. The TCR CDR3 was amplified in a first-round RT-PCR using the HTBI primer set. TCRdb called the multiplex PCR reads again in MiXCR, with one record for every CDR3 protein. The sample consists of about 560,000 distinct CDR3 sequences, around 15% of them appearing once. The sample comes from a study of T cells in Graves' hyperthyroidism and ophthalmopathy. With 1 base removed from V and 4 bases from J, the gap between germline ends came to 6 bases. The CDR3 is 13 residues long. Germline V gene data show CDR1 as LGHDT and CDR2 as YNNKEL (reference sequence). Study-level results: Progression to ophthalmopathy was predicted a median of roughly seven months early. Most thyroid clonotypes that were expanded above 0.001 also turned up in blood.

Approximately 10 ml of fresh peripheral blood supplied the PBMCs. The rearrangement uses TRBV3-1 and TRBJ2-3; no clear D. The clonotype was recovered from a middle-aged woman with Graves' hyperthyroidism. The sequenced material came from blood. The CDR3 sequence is CASSQGEADTQYF. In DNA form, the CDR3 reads TGTGCCAGCAGCCAAGGAGAAGCAGATACGCAGTATTTT.